These 13 T cell receptor beta chains share one sample of origin, sequenced in a study of early T cells in non-severe SARS-CoV-2 infection. TCRdb re-analysed the 5' RACE reads in MiXCR, keeping a single row per CDR3 protein. The sample includes approximately 31,000 distinct CDR3 sequences, 6% to 7% of them seen just once. Input material: whole blood. Every receptor here comes from an adult who was a healthcare worker with PCR-confirmed SARS-CoV-2 infection or an uninfected control (not recorded which).

This clonotype was picked up many times. The chain combines TRBV18 with TRBJ2-7; a possible D gene is TRBD1 (6 bases). The V end was cut by 0 bases, the J end by 3 bases, with 12 bases between. The germline gives CDR1 KGHSH, CDR2 LQKENI. There are 15 residues in the CDR3. The CDR3 nucleotides are TGTGCCAGCTCACCACCAGGGGGATCCCTCTACGAGCAGTACTTC. Translation: CASSPPGGSLYEQYF.

This clonotype was counted at least ten times. The gene calls are TRBV18 and TRBJ2-5, with 7 bases identical to TRBD1. The V gene end was trimmed by 5 bases and the J gene end by 0 bases; junction bases not matched to a gene: 6. CDR3 length: 15 residues. Germline V CDR1 and CDR2: KGHSH, LQKENI. The CDR3 protein is CASSSQTGNQETQYF. The CDR3, as DNA: TGTGCCAGCTCATCTCAGACAGGGAACCAAGAGACCCAGTACTTC.

This clonotype rates as medium-sized (0.01 to 0.1%). One end of the junction does not line up with germline, which may come from a read error. The gene calls are TRBV30 and TRBJ2-5; 8 bases fit TRBD1. Germline V gene sequence: CDR1 GTSNPN, CDR2 SVGIG (reference sequence). The CDR3 sequence is 11 residues long. CDR3 in amino acids: CAWSVTDRVGF. The CDR3 coding sequence is TGTGCCTGGAGTGTAACGGACAGGGTGGGCTTC. Supplemented by reference TRBV30 and TRBJ2-5, the full variable domain reads SQTIHQWPATLVQPVGSPLSLECTVEGTSNPNLYWYRQAAGRGLQLLFYSVGIGQISSEVPQNLSASRPQDRQFILSSKKLLLSDSGFYLCAWSVTDRVGFGPGTRLLVL.

Ten or more counts support this clonotype. The rearrangement joins TRBV3-1 to TRBJ2-1; maybe TRBD1 (7 bases). Germline values: CDR1 LGHDT, CDR2 YNNKEL (reference sequence). The CDR3 is 16 amino acids. V lost 0 bases and J lost 4, with 13 bases in between. The CDR3 region has the DNA TGTGCCAGCAGCCAAGAGAACAGGGGAGGTTACAATGAGCAGTTCTTC. Translation gives CASSQENRGGYNEQFF.

This clonotype was observed many times. This chain uses TRBV7-6 with TRBJ2-1, with 7 nucleotides matching TRBD1. The CDR3 is 13 amino acids. Per germline, CDR1 SGHVS and CDR2 FNYEAQ. The V gene end was trimmed by 5 bases and the J gene end by 6 bases; junction bases not matched to a gene: 4. CDR3 nucleotide sequence: TGTGCCAGCAGCCCGACAGGGTTCAATGAGCAGTTCTTC. This encodes CASSPTGFNEQFF.

This clonotype was seen at least ten times. The rearrangement uses TRBV3-1 and TRBJ1-3, with D uncertain. The V end was cut by 1 base, the J end by 4 bases, with 14 bases between. There are 16 residues in the CDR3. In germline, CDR1 is LGHDT, CDR2 YNNKEL (reference sequence). In nucleotides, the CDR3 is TGTGCCAGCAGCCAAGGGGGAGCCATCGAAGGAAACACCATATATTTT. This gives the protein CASSQGGAIEGNTIYF. Supplemented by reference TRBV3-1 and TRBJ1-3, the full variable domain reads DTAVSQTPKYLVTQMGNDKSIKCEQNLGHDTMYWYKQDSKKFLKIMFSYNNKELIINETVPNRFSPKSPDKAHLNLHINSLELGDSAVYFCASSQGGAIEGNTIYFGEGSWLTVV.

The table lists this clonotype with many counts. The chain is built from TRBV7-6 and TRBJ2-1; D is possibly TRBD2 (6 bases). V was cut by 3 bases and J by 5 bases, with 14 bases left in between. This CDR3 is 15 amino acids long. The germline CDR1 and CDR2 sequences are SGHVS and FNYEAQ. The CDR3 loop is CASSFQGRLDNEQFF. The CDR3 nucleotides read TGTGCCAGCAGCTTCCAGGGCCGACTAGACAATGAGCAGTTCTTC.

This clonotype was seen at least ten times. The chain couples TRBV19 to TRBJ2-1; 11 nucleotides agree with TRBD2. The length of the CDR3 is 17 residues. Germline-derived CDR1 and CDR2 are LNHDA and SQIVND (reference sequence). The junction had 6 bases not matched to a gene; V was cut back by 5 bases and J by 0 bases. Here the CDR3 DNA reads TGTGCCAGTAGTTATAGGACTAGCGGGTACTCCTACAATGAGCAGTTCTTC. This translates into CASSYRTSGYSYNEQFF. The whole variable domain, filled in from reference TRBV19 and TRBJ2-1, reads DGGITQSPKYLFRKEGQNVTLSCEQNLNHDAMYWYRQDPGQGLRLIYYSQIVNDFQKGDIAEGYSVSREKKESFPLTVTSAQKNPTAFYLCASSYRTSGYSYNEQFFGPGTRLTVL.

V is TRBV10-2 and J is TRBJ1-1, with unresolved D. With 6 bases removed from V and 0 bases from J, the gap between germline ends came to 5 bases. Germline assignment: CDR1 WSHSY and CDR2 SAAADI. The CDR3 has 12 residues. The CDR3 here is CASRKMNTEAFF. The CDR3 DNA sequence: TGCGCCAGCAGGAAGATGAACACTGAAGCTTTCTTT.

The table lists this clonotype with many counts. The V gene is TRBV29-1, the J gene TRBJ1-5; D gene uncertain. V was shortened by 3 bases and J by 5 bases, with 11 bases between the two germline ends. The CDR3 loop spans 13 amino acids. Germline values: CDR1 SQVTM, CDR2 ANQGSEA. CDR3 loop: CSVEPTEYQPQHF. CDR3 in DNA: TGCAGCGTTGAGCCGACGGAATATCAGCCCCAGCATTTT.

This clonotype was counted a few times. The chain carries TRBV6-5 and TRBJ2-5; 7 nucleotides match TRBD1. The CDR3 is 13 residues long. Germline CDR1 and CDR2: MNHEY and SVGAGI. The V segment lost 5 bases and the J segment 5 bases; nucleotides outside the gene matches: 5. CDR3 amino acids: CASSLTGDETQYF. The CDR3 DNA is TGTGCCAGCAGTCTCACAGGGGACGAGACCCAGTACTTC.

At least ten counts were recorded for this clonotype. The chain carries TRBV11-1 and TRBJ2-7; 13 bases line up with TRBD2. Germline-derived CDR1 and CDR2 are SGHAT and FQDESV (reference sequence). V was pared by 4 bases and J by 4 bases, with 13 bases of the junction left unmatched. The CDR3 contains 18 residues. The CDR3 is CASSSTEGTSGIPYEQYF. DNA for the CDR3: TGTGCCAGCAGCTCCACTGAAGGGACTAGCGGGATACCTTACGAGCAGTACTTC.

This clonotype was picked up a small number of times. The rearrangement uses TRBV28 and TRBJ2-1; tentatively, D is TRBD1 or TRBD2 (5 bases each). Trimming took off 4 bases at V and 3 bases at J, with 16 bases between the two ends. The CDR3 has 16 residues. The V gene's germline CDR1 is MDHEN and CDR2 SYDVKM. The CDR3 DNA reads TGTGCCAGCAGTTCTGCCCGGGGCAGGGACTACAATGAGCAGTTCTTC. Its protein product is CASSSARGRDYNEQFF.